This T cell receptor beta chain is drawn from a study of EBV T-cell therapy then PD-1 blockade in nasopharyngeal carcinoma. Regarding treatment: AdE1-LMPpoly-expanded autologous EBV-specific T-cell therapy followed by anti-PD-1 nivolumab. As to this clone: As yet, its antigen is unknown.

The table came from immunoSEQ multiplex PCR; TCRdb's copy has only in-frame clones and leaves some out. The sample has approximately 15,000 clones; around 80% are singletons. Germline CDR1 is MNHEY and CDR2 is SMNVEV (reference sequence). Trimming took off 5 bases at V and 0 bases at J, with 13 bases between the two ends. The CDR3 covers 15 residues. This rearrangement joins TRBV27 to TRBJ1-2; D might be TRBD1 (5 bases). This clonotype originated in a man aged 40-49 years with nasopharyngeal carcinoma. This specimen consisted of CD8+ T cells from blood, obtained around day 100 from a patient whose treatment included autologous EBV-specific T cells and nivolumab. CDR3: CASSSRVGANYGYTF. CDR3 in DNA: TGTGCCAGCAGTAGCAGGGTGGGGGCTAACTATGGCTACACCTTC.